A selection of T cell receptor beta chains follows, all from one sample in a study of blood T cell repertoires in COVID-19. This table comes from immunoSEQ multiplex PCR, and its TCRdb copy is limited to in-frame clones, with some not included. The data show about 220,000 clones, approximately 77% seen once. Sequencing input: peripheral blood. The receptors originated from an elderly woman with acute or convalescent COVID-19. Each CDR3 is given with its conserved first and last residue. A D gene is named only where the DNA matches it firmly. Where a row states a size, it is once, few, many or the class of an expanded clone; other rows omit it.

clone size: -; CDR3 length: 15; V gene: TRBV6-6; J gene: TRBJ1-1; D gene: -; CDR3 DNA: TGTGCCAGCAGTTATCGAGTTGAAGGAGGCACTGAAGCTTTCTTT; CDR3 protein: CASSYRVEGGTEAFF
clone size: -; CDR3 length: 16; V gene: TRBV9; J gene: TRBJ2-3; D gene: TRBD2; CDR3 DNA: TGTGCCAGCAGCCCTAAGGCGGGGGGGGCCACAGATACGCAGTATTTT; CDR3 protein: CASSPKAGGATDTQYF
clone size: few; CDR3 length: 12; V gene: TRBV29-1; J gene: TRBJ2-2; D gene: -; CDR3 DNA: TGCAGCGTTGAAGAGCGGGCCGGGGAGCTGTTTTTT; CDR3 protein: CSVEERAGELFF
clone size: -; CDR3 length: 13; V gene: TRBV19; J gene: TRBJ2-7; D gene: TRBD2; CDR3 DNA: TGTGCCAGTAGTAGGGACTACTCCTACGAGCAGTACTTC; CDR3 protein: CASSRDYSYEQYF
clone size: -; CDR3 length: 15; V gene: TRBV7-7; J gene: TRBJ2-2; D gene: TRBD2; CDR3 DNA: TGTGCCAGCAGCGTCGGACTAGCCGACACCGGGGAGCTGTTTTTT; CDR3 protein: CASSVGLADTGELFF
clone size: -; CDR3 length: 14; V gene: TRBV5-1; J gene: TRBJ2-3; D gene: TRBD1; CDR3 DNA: TGCGCCAGCAGCTCCCTCGGACAGGCAGATACGCAGTATTTT; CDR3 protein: CASSSLGQADTQYF
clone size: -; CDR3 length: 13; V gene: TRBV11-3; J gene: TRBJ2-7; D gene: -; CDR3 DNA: TGTGCCAGCAGTTTTACAGTCGTCGACGAGCAGTACTTC; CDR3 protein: CASSFTVVDEQYF
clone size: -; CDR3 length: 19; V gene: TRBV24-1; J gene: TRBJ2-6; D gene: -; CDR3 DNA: TGTGCCACCAGTGATCTAATAGACAGGGAGGAAGCTGGGGCCAACGTCCTGACTTTC; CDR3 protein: CATSDLIDREEAGANVLTF
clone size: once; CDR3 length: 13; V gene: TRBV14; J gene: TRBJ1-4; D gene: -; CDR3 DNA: TGTGCCAGCAGCCAAGCAGGGGTAGAAAAACTGTTTTTT; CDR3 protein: CASSQAGVEKLFF
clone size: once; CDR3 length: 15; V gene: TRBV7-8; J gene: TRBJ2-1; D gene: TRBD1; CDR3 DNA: TGTGCCAGCAGCCCCGGGACAGGAGCCGACAATGAGCAGTTCTTC; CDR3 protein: CASSPGTGADNEQFF
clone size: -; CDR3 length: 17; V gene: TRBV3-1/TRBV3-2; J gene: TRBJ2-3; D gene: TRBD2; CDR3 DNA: TGTGCCAGCAGCCCCGTAGCGGGGTCAGCAGCGGGAGATACGCAGTATTTT; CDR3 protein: CASSPVAGSAAGDTQYF
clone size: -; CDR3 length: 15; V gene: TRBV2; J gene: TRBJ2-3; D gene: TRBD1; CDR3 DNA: TGTGCCAGCAGTGACAGGGGGCGTAGCACAGATACGCAGTATTTT; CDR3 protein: CASSDRGRSTDTQYF
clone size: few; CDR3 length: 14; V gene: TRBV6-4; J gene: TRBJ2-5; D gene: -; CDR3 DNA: TGTGCCAGCAGTGACGAACCACCGGGGAAGACCCAGTACTTC; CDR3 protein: CASSDEPPGKTQYF
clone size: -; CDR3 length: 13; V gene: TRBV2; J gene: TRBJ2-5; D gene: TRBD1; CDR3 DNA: TGTGCCATGGGACAGGGTCTTCAAGAGACCCAGTACTTC; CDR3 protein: CAMGQGLQETQYF
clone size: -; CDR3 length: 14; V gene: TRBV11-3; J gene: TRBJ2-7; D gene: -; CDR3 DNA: TGTGCCAGCAGCTTAGGAGGGATTGACTACGAGCAGTACTTC; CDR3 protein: CASSLGGIDYEQYF
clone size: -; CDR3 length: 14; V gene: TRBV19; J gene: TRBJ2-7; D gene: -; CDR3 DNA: TGTGCCAGCCGGGACACCGGAACATCCTACGAGCAGTACTTC; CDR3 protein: CASRDTGTSYEQYF
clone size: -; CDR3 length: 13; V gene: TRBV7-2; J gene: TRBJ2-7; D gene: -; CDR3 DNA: TGTGCCAGCAGCTTCATCAGGGGACGGGGGCAGTACTTC; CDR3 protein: CASSFIRGRGQYF
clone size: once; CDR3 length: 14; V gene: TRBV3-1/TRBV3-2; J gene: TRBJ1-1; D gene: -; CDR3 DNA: TGTGCCAGCAGCCAAGTAGGATCGGAGTCTGAAGCTTTCTTT; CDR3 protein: CASSQVGSESEAFF
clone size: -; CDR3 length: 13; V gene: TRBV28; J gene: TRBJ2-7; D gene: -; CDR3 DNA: TGTGCCAGCAGTCGGACAGTACCCTACGAGCAGTACTTC; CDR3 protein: CASSRTVPYEQYF
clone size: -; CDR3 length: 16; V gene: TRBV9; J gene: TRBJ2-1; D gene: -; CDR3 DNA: TGTGCCAGCAGCGTAGGGCCGGGGATCCTCGCCTATGAGCAGTTCTTC; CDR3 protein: CASSVGPGILAYEQFF
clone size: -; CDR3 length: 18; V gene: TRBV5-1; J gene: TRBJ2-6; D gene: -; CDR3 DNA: TGCGCCAGCAGTCGAACTAGCACTCGTTACTCTGGGGCCAACGTCCTGACTTTC; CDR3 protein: CASSRTSTRYSGANVLTF
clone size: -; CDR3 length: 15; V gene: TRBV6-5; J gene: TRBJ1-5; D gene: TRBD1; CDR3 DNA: TGTGCCAGCAGTTCCCTCGGACAGGGTATTCAGCCCCAGCATTTT; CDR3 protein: CASSSLGQGIQPQHF
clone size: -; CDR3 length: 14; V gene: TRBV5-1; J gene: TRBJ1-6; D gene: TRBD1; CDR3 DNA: TGCGCCAGCAGCGGAGGACAGGGATATTCACCCCTCCACTTT; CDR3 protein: CASSGGQGYSPLHF
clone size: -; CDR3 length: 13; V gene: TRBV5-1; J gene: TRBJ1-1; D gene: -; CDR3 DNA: TGCGCCAGCAGCTTGGCCGCCGGGGCTGAAGCTTTCTTT; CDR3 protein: CASSLAAGAEAFF
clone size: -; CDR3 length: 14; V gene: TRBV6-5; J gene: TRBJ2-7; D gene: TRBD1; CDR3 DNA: TGTGCCAGCACACCAGGACAGGTTTCCTACGAGCAGTACTTC; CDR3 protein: CASTPGQVSYEQYF
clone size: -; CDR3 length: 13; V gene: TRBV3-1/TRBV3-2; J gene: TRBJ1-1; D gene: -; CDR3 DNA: TGTGCCAGCAGCCCGCGCCTATTCTCTGAAGCTTTCTTT; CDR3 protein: CASSPRLFSEAFF
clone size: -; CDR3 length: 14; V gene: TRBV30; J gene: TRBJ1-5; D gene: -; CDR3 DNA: TGTGCCTGGAGTGTAGGGGCGGTAAATCAGCCCCAGCATTTT; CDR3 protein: CAWSVGAVNQPQHF
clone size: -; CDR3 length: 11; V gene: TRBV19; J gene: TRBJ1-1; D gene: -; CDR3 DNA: TGTGCCAGTAACGGGAACACTGAAGCTTTCTTT; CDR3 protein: CASNGNTEAFF
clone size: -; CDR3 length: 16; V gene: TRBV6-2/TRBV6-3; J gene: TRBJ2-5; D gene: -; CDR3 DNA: TGTGCCAGCAGTTACTGGGGCACGGGGGGCGTAGAGACCCAGTACTTC; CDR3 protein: CASSYWGTGGVETQYF
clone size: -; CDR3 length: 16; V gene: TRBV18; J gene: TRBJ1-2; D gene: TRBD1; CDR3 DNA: TGTGCCAGCTCACCAAGACAGGGGGCCGACTTGACTGGCTACACCTTC; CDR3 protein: CASSPRQGADLTGYTF